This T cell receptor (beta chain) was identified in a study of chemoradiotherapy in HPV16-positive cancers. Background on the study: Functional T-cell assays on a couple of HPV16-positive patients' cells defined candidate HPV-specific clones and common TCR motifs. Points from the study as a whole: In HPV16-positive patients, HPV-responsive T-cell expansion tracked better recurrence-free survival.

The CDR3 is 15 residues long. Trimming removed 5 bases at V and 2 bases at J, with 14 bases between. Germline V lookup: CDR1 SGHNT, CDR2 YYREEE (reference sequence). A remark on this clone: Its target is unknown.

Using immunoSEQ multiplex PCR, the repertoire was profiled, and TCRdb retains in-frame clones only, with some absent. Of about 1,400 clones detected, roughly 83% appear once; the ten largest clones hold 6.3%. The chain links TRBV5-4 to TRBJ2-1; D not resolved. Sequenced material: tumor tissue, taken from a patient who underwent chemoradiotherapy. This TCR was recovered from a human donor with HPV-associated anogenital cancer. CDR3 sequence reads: CASRIDTETYNEQFF. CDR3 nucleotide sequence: TGTGCCAGCAGAATAGACACGGAGACCTACAATGAGCAGTTCTTC.